This TCR beta chain was sequenced in a study of blood T cell repertoires in COVID-19. Germline values: CDR1 SNHLY, CDR2 FYNNEI. J was trimmed by 3 bases and V by 6 bases; bases with no gene match: 6. The CDR3 extends over 15 amino acids. Authors' analysis steps: Cell counts per sample came from amplifying reference gene primers. The assay was immunoSEQ multiplex PCR, and TCRdb's table has in-frame clones only and misses some. D and trimming were read from the DNA, whereas the V and J calls and clone size are those reported in that table. The sample lists under 100,000 clones, around 85% occurring once.

What was sequenced was peripheral blood. The source is a man at least 80 years old with active or convalescent COVID-19. The V and J genes are TRBV2 and TRBJ1-3, with 9 nucleotides matching TRBD1. CDR3: CASRGRTGDGNTIYF. The CDR3 DNA follows: TGTGCCAGCAGGGGACGGACAGGGGATGGAAACACCATATATTTT.